Sequencing of this T cell receptor (beta chain) was carried out in a study of blood T cell repertoires in COVID-19. The repertoire was sequenced with immunoSEQ multiplex PCR; TCRdb's copy has only in-frame clones and lacks some. The table shows under 250,000 clones, with around 86% occurring only once. This CDR3 has 16 amino acids. Per the germline V gene, CDR1 is SGHDN and CDR2 is FVKESK. J lost 9 bases, V lost 5 bases, and 14 bases had no gene match. Material: peripheral blood. The TCR originated in a man aged 50-59 years with COVID-19, enrolled during active disease. This rearrangement joins TRBV14 to TRBJ2-1; 9 bases agree with TRBD1. In DNA form, the CDR3 reads TGTGCCAGCAGCGACAAGCTCTGGACAGGGGTTGTTGAGCAGTTCTTC. It yields the protein CASSDKLWTGVVEQFF.